This TCR beta chain is from a study of blood T cell repertoires in COVID-19 (dated by TCRdb to between 2020 and 2021). Context from the whole study: The collaborator samples originated in the United States, Italy and Spain and spanned the acute and convalescent phases of COVID-19. The prospective study material was composed of cDNA or gDNA derived from T cells, B-cell-depleted T cells, or PBMCs. Deeply sampled blood TCRbeta repertoires from subjects exposed to, actively infected with, or recovered from COVID-19 were included in the dataset. The repertoires were released in a freely available public database meant as a resource for research on the immune response to SARS-CoV-2. Samples came from the ongoing ImmuneRACE study (first 160 participants) plus 1,254 subjects from 6 global collaborators. Nearly every sample came with metadata listing a de-identified subject ID, COVID-19 status, age in years and sex. Where HLA class I and class II types were available, the types were taken from metadata supplied by the sample provider, not from assay-based typing.

Each collaborating institution followed its own protocols to collect whole blood in K2EDTA tubes. For TCRbeta analysis, collaborators shipped samples as frozen whole blood, isolated PBMCs, or DNA extracted from either of those sample types. TCRbeta CDR3 regions were amplified from genomic DNA by means of the immunoSEQ Assay, a bias-controlled multiplex PCR. Under the source paper's analysis protocol: The number of nucleated cells in each sample was estimated from the amplification of reference gene primers within the assay. To quantify the absolute abundance of each unique TCRbeta CDR3 rearrangement, sequence reads were collapsed and filtered. Productive Simpson clonality was computed per sample as the square root of Simpson's diversity index over productive rearrangements. Not all clones reach the TCRdb copy of this immuneACCESS table, which keeps in-frame sequences only. Checked studies attribute under half of the gap to unresolved V genes and leave the rest unexplained. Clonal size and the V and J genes are those of that table, whereas D and trimming came from the DNA. For this sample there are about 130,000 clones; 81% appear just once. Roughly 4% of the sample is in the top ten clones.

General study outcomes and caveats: The amount of clinical and demographic metadata varied by source and participant and was provided uncurated.

Reading from cysteine to phenylalanine, the CDR3 counts 14 amino acids. This entry keeps only the CDR3 DNA: 42 bases, framed from base 1. V gives up 6 bases and J gives up 6 bases, and the segment between their germline ends measures 17 bases. Per the germline V gene (reference sequence), MNHNY is the CDR1 and SVGAGI is the CDR2. Of note for this clone: Its antigen remains undetermined. Base qualities are not at hand, and no much larger clone is one base apart.

The sample was peripheral blood. The sequence is built from TRBV6-6 and TRBJ1-2; the D gene is unclear. This sequence was found in a woman aged 50 to 60 with acute or convalescent COVID-19. The nucleotides are TGTGCCAGCAGCATACTCCCGGGAACCCATGGCTACACCTTC. It translates as CASSILPGTHGYTF.